This entry lists 23 T cell receptor beta chains sequenced from one sample in a study of identical twins listed by TCRdb under 2016. Library preparation used 5' RACE. TCRdb records Illumina HiSeq 2000 as the sequencer. Using fastp trimming at Q25 and MiXCR clonotype assembly, TCRdb reanalyzed the public sequencing data and kept in-frame beta chains. Rows are combined by CDR3 protein, so each entry shows the most common genes and DNA. Recorded for this sample are around 670,000 distinct CDR3 sequences; 6% to 6.5% of them occurred a single time. The ten largest clones add up to around 1.7% of the sample. Sequencing was carried out using naive T cells sorted from blood. The cell subset or site label, as the study defines it: cells isolated with a human naive T-cell isolation kit. All receptors come from a man aged 18 to 30 in good health.

This clonotype was observed many times. This chain uses TRBV9 with TRBJ2-1; possibly TRBD2 for D (7 bases). The CDR3 is 14 residues long. Germline V CDR1 and CDR2: SGDLS, YYNGEE. V dropped 7 bases and J dropped 6 bases, with 17 bases sitting between them. CDR3 region: CASEGGGLANEQFF. The CDR3 region has the DNA TGTGCCAGCGAGGGGGGGGGCCTCGCCAATGAGCAGTTCTTC.

This clonotype was picked up a small number of times. V usage is TRBV29-1 and J usage is TRBJ1-4; TRBD1 is a possible D gene (5 bases). Germline CDR1 and CDR2: SQVTM and ANQGSEA. This CDR3 spans 13 amino acids. V was cut by 7 bases and J by 5 bases, with 14 bases left in between. CDR3 DNA: TGCAGCGGGGGCCTGGGGGGGAATGAAAAACTGTTTTTT. It translates to CSGGLGGNEKLFF.

This clonotype was seen a handful of times. The genes are TRBV29-1 and TRBJ2-2; D possibly corresponds to TRBD1 (6 bases). CDR1 and CDR2 (germline): SQVTM, ANQGSEA. The CDR3 runs to 11 residues. V was shortened by 8 bases and J by 7 bases, with 11 bases between the two germline ends. CDR3 coding DNA: TGCAGCTTTCTCAGGGGCGGGGAGCTGTTTTTT. The encoded protein is CSFLRGGELFF.

V and J are TRBV27 and TRBJ2-7; 10 bases fit TRBD2. The germline gives CDR1 MNHEY, CDR2 SMNVEV (reference sequence). Trimming took 6 bases from V and 5 from J; bases not matched to a gene: 10. The CDR3 loop spans 15 amino acids. The chain's CDR3 is CASRPVAGGWDEQYF. As DNA, the CDR3 is TGTGCCAGCAGGCCAGTAGCGGGAGGCTGGGACGAGCAGTACTTC.

The sample holds many counts of this clonotype. The chain employs TRBV13 and TRBJ2-1; D unclear. CDR1 is PRHDT, CDR2 FYEKMQ, per germline (reference sequence). The CDR3 runs 13 residues. V lost 5 bases and J lost 6, with 11 bases in between. CDR3 DNA: TGTGCCAGCAGCCTCGAAGAGCGCAATGAGCAGTTCTTC. It encodes CASSLEERNEQFF.

The J gene is TRBJ2-3, the V gene TRBV7-2; no reliable D call. V shed 5 bases and J shed 3 bases, with 18 bases lying between them. This CDR3 has 16 residues. The germline V gene encodes CDR1 SGHTA and CDR2 FQGNSA. CDR3: CASSPNKLRKTDTQYF. Written as DNA, the CDR3 is TGTGCCAGCAGCCCAAACAAACTAAGGAAAACAGATACGCAGTATTTT.

This clonotype was observed a few times. The rearrangement joins TRBV7-8 to TRBJ2-7; 7 nucleotides line up with TRBD1. The germline V gene has CDR1 SGHVS and CDR2 FQNEAQ. This CDR3 is 14 amino acids long. Losses at the gene ends were 4 bases for V and 3 bases for J; bases not matched to a gene: 6. CDR3 region: CASSSGTVDYEQYF. The DNA for the CDR3 is TGTGCCAGCAGCTCTGGGACAGTCGACTACGAGCAGTACTTC.

This clonotype showed up just a few times. The chain uses TRBV12-3 or TRBV12-4 and TRBJ2-6, with D uncertain. This CDR3 is built from 15 residues. V gave up 0 bases and J gave up 4 bases, with 7 bases separating them. CDR3 nucleotide sequence: TGTGCCAGCAGTTTAGCGGGAATCGGGGCCAACGTCCTGACTTTC. Translated: CASSLAGIGANVLTF.

This clonotype was observed a few times. The chain is built from TRBV6-5 and TRBJ2-1, with D possibly being TRBD2 (5 bases). Per germline, CDR1 MNHEY and CDR2 SVGAGI. The length of the CDR3 is 12 residues. V gave up 6 bases and J gave up 7 bases, with 10 bases separating them. As DNA, the CDR3 is TGTGCCAGCAGGGGTAGCGCTAATGAGCAGTTCTTC. Protein sequence: CASRGSANEQFF.

This clonotype appeared many times. This chain connects TRBV9 to TRBJ2-5, with D uncertain. The CDR3 contains 15 residues. Trimming cost V 0 bases and J 2 bases, with 11 bases left between them. The V gene's germline CDR1 is SGDLS and CDR2 YYNGEE. Written as DNA, the CDR3 is TGTGCCAGCAGCGTAGCTCGCGGTGGACAAGAGACCCAGTACTTC. Residues: CASSVARGGQETQYF.

The table lists this clonotype with many counts. The chain combines TRBV5-1 with TRBJ2-3; D is perhaps TRBD2 (6 bases). This CDR3 is built from 16 residues. Germline V gene sequence: CDR1 SGHRS, CDR2 YFSETQ. The V and J ends lost 1 base and 1 base respectively, with 13 bases between them. This chain's CDR3 is CASSLSLSGGTDTQYF. The CDR3 coding sequence is TGCGCCAGCAGCTTGTCCCTTAGCGGAGGCACAGATACGCAGTATTTT. Using reference TRBV5-1 and TRBJ2-3 for the parts outside the CDR3, the full variable domain is KAGVTQTPRYLIKTRGQQVTLSCSPISGHRSVSWYQQTPGQGLQFLFEYFSETQRNKGNFPGRFSGRQFSNSRSEMNVSTLELGDSALYLCASSLSLSGGTDTQYFGPGTRLTVL.

Many counts were recorded for this clonotype. This chain joins TRBV29-1 and TRBJ2-7; D is possibly TRBD1 (5 bases). Germline CDR1 reads SQVTM; CDR2 reads ANQGSEA. Trimming stripped 4 bases from V and 7 bases from J, with 14 bases between. This CDR3 comprises 12 residues. The CDR3 region has the DNA TGCAGCGTTGCTAGGACACCAGAAGAGCAGTACTTC. Translating gives CSVARTPEEQYF.

This clonotype was seen repeatedly, ten times or more. V usage is TRBV7-9 and J usage is TRBJ2-7; perhaps TRBD2 as D (6 bases). V was cut by 0 bases and J by 7 bases, with 10 bases left in between. CDR3 size: 13 residues. Germline CDR1 reads SEHNR; CDR2 reads FQNEAQ (reference sequence). Here the CDR3 reads CASSLAAGIEQYF. CDR3 in DNA: TGTGCCAGCAGCTTAGCCGCGGGAATTGAGCAGTACTTC.

This clonotype was seen at least ten times. The chain employs TRBV15 and TRBJ1-5; 8 bases agree with TRBD1. The CDR3 runs 15 residues. V gave up 0 bases and J gave up 7 bases; unmatched junction bases: 5. Germline CDR1 LNHNV, CDR2 YYDKDF (reference sequence). The CDR3 DNA is TGTGCCACCAGCAGAGATGGACAGGGTAGGCAGCCCCAGCATTTT. Protein product: CATSRDGQGRQPQHF.

This clonotype has just a few counts. The chain combines TRBV20-1 with TRBJ2-7; D may be TRBD2 (5 bases). The germline gives CDR1 DFQATT, CDR2 SNEGSKA (reference sequence). With 5 bases removed from V and 0 bases from J, the gap between germline ends came to 8 bases. The CDR3 length is 12 residues. CDR3 in amino acids: CSARTASYEQYF. CDR3 sequence (DNA): TGCAGTGCTCGGACTGCCTCCTACGAGCAGTACTTC.

The chain has TRBV7-9 and TRBJ2-5, with D maybe TRBD2 (6 bases). Germline CDR1 and CDR2: SEHNR and FQNEAQ (reference sequence). This CDR3 is 15 amino acids long. The V gene lost 6 bases and the J gene lost 0 bases, with 14 bases spanning the gap. DNA for the CDR3: TGTGCCAGCAGTTATCCTTCTAGCGACCAAGAGACCCAGTACTTC. Residues: CASSYPSSDQETQYF.

This clonotype has ten or more counts. The CDR3 spells CASSYGQSPDTQYF. In nucleotides, the CDR3 is TGTGCCAGCAGTTACGGACAGAGTCCGGATACGCAGTATTTT. The chain links TRBV6-5 to TRBJ2-3; TRBD1 is a possible D gene (6 bases). The CDR3 totals 14 residues. Trimming took off 2 bases at V and 6 bases at J, with 12 bases between the two ends. Germline-derived CDR1 and CDR2 are MNHEY and SVGAGI.

Many counts were recorded for this clonotype. The chain joins TRBV7-2 to TRBJ2-7; D call uncertain. From germline, CDR1 is SGHTA and CDR2 FQGNSA. The CDR3 runs 13 residues. With 5 bases removed from V and 2 bases from J, the gap between germline ends came to 10 bases. This CDR3 is CASSQFRAYEQYF. CDR3 nucleotides: TGTGCCAGCAGCCAATTCCGGGCCTACGAGCAGTACTTC.

The V gene is TRBV11-2, the J gene TRBJ2-7; 7 nucleotides agree with TRBD2. Germline V lookup: CDR1 SGHAT, CDR2 FQNNGV. The CDR3 loop spans 14 amino acids. After removal of 4 bases from V and 7 bases from J, the junction contained 10 bases not matched to a gene. This chain's CDR3 is CASSSGRGLLEQYF. CDR3 DNA sequence: TGTGCCAGCAGCTCGGGGAGGGGTCTCCTAGAGCAGTACTTC.

This clonotype was detected ten times or more. V and J are TRBV5-6 and TRBJ2-1; the match to TRBD2 covers 10 bases. This CDR3 comprises 16 residues. V shed 0 bases and J 6 bases; nucleotides not matched to a gene: 6. CDR1 is SGHDT and CDR2 is YYEEEE in the germline V gene. This CDR3 reads CASSLGPGLATNEQFF. In DNA, the CDR3 is TGTGCCAGCAGCTTGGGGCCGGGACTAGCGACCAATGAGCAGTTCTTC. Looking up the rest from reference TRBV5-6 and TRBJ2-1 gives the full variable domain: DAGVTQSPTHLIKTRGQQVTLRCSPKSGHDTVSWYQQALGQGPQFIFQYYEEEERQRGNFPDRFSGHQFPNYSSELNVNALLLGDSALYLCASSLGPGLATNEQFFGPGTRLTVL.

This clonotype has a count of ten or more. The gene calls are TRBV28 and TRBJ2-5; 11 positions agree with TRBD2. The J segment lost 3 bases and the V segment lost 4 bases, leaving 4 bases of the junction unmatched. The germline gives CDR1 MDHEN, CDR2 SYDVKM. This CDR3 is built from 15 residues. The CDR3 spells CASSSRLAGKETQYF. The CDR3 bases are TGTGCCAGCAGTTCCCGACTAGCGGGAAAAGAGACCCAGTACTTC.

This clonotype appeared a few times. The chain employs TRBV20-1 and TRBJ2-5, with 10 bases fitting TRBD2. After removal of 1 base from V and 4 bases from J, the junction contained 15 bases not matched to a gene. Germline values: CDR1 DFQATT, CDR2 SNEGSKA (reference sequence). CDR3 length equals 18 residues. The DNA of the CDR3 is TGCAGTGCTAGAGCTGGCTTGGACGGGCTAGCGGGAGTAGAGACCCAGTACTTC. As protein: CSARAGLDGLAGVETQYF.

This clonotype was found a few times. CDR3 protein: CASSAIQGAPTEAFF. In DNA, the CDR3 is TGTGCCAGCTCAGCTATACAGGGGGCGCCCACTGAAGCTTTCTTT. This chain joins TRBV18 and TRBJ1-1, with 9 bases matching TRBD1. The V gene end was trimmed by 5 bases and the J gene end by 4 bases; junction bases not matched to a gene: 8. CDR3 length equals 15 residues. Germline V gene data show CDR1 as KGHSH and CDR2 as LQKENI.